The 10 T cell receptor beta chains in this list originate from one sample, sequenced in a study of T cells in Graves' hyperthyroidism and ophthalmopathy. Researchers amplified the TCR beta CDR3 regions from RNA transcripts. The TCR CDR3 was amplified in a first-round RT-PCR using the HTBI primer set. TCRdb used MiXCR to reprocess the multiplex PCR reads, holding one entry per CDR3 protein. This repertoire shows 640,000 or so distinct CDR3 sequences, 14% found once; its top ten account for roughly 7.7%. Sequencing was performed on blood. The receptors come from a woman between 18 and 29 years old with Graves' ophthalmopathy.

This clonotype came up many times. This chain links TRBV7-2 with TRBJ2-2, with D uncertain. The CDR3 consists of 15 residues. CDR1 SGHTA and CDR2 FQGNSA come from the germline V gene. Trimming took off 4 bases at V and 2 bases at J, with 11 bases between the two ends. The CDR3 loop reads CASSSAILNTGELFF. The CDR3 DNA sequence: TGTGCCAGCAGCTCGGCAATTCTCAACACCGGGGAGCTGTTTTTT.

This clonotype was recorded at least ten times. This chain connects TRBV7-2 to TRBJ2-1; 7 bases are shared with TRBD2. The germline V gene encodes CDR1 SGHTA and CDR2 FQGNSA. Trimming cost V 10 bases and J 8 bases; bases outside gene matches: 20. CDR3 length: 16 amino acids. This CDR3 reads CANSNRGDPETDEQFF. CDR3 bases: TGTGCCAACTCGAACCGGGGGGACCCAGAAACCGATGAGCAGTTCTTC.

This clonotype came up a few times. V and J are TRBV5-4 and TRBJ1-6; weak D call: TRBD1 (6 bases). Deletions cut 2 bases from V and 7 bases from J, with 19 bases between. This CDR3 has 17 amino acids. Germline V gene lookup returns CDR1 SGHNT and CDR2 YYREEE (reference sequence). CDR3 sequence: CASSLPPRGAGNSPLHF. In nucleotides, the CDR3 is TGTGCCAGCAGCTTACCGCCCAGGGGCGCGGGCAATTCACCCCTCCACTTT. Supplemented by reference TRBV5-4 and TRBJ1-6, the full variable domain reads ETGVTQSPTHLIKTRGQQVTLRCSSQSGHNTVSWYQQALGQGPQFIFQYYREEENGRGNFPPRFSGLQFPNYSSELNVNALELDDSALYLCASSLPPRGAGNSPLHFGNGTRLTVT.

On this clonotype: This may be a read error, as it is one base from a much larger clone. The chain recombines TRBV30 with TRBJ1-5; D may be TRBD1 (6 bases). Germline CDR1 GTSNPN, CDR2 SVGIG (reference sequence). The CDR3 is 11 amino acids. CDR3: CDYRDLGPQHF. CDR3 coding DNA: TGTGACTACAGGGACCTGGGGCCCCAGCATTTT.

This clonotype has just a few counts. Here the CDR3 DNA reads TGTGCCAGCAGATACGGGACTAGCGGGTTCGCCGGGGAGCTGTTTTTT. This gives the protein CASRYGTSGFAGELFF. J is TRBJ2-2 and V is TRBV5-6; 12 bases fit TRBD2. In germline, CDR1 is SGHDT, CDR2 YYEEEE. J was trimmed by 6 bases and V by 5 bases; bases with no gene match: 8. There are 16 residues in the CDR3. Together with reference TRBV5-6 and TRBJ2-2, the CDR3 gives the full variable domain: DAGVTQSPTHLIKTRGQQVTLRCSPKSGHDTVSWYQQALGQGPQFIFQYYEEEERQRGNFPDRFSGHQFPNYSSELNVNALLLGDSALYLCASRYGTSGFAGELFFGEGSRLTVL.

This clonotype has at least ten counts. V usage is TRBV7-9 and J usage is TRBJ2-7; 7 bases match TRBD1. J lost 8 bases, V lost 3 bases, and 10 bases had no gene match. The germline V gene encodes CDR1 SEHNR and CDR2 FQNEAQ (reference sequence). There are 14 residues in the CDR3. The CDR3 here is CASSLGQPGFQQYF. In nucleotides, the CDR3 is TGTGCCAGCAGCTTGGGACAGCCTGGGTTCCAGCAGTACTTC.

In its sample, this clonotype was seen many times. The CDR3 bases are TGTGCCAGCAGTTACGCCGGACTAGCGGGAGCGATCGATGAGCAGTTCTTC. Translation gives CASSYAGLAGAIDEQFF. The V gene is TRBV6-5, the J gene TRBJ2-1; 13 bases map to TRBD2. The CDR3 is made up of 17 amino acids. Germline V lookup: CDR1 MNHEY, CDR2 SVGAGI. V trimming: 2 bases; J trimming: 8 bases; junction bases outside the gene matches: 9.

This clonotype showed up many times. This rearrangement joins TRBV3-1 to TRBJ2-7, with a possible D match to TRBD1 (6 bases). Germline V lookup: CDR1 LGHDT, CDR2 YNNKEL (reference sequence). The V end was cut by 0 bases, the J end by 4 bases, with 16 bases between. This CDR3 spans 16 amino acids. The CDR3 spells CASSQEFSQGAYEQYF. The CDR3 coding sequence is TGTGCCAGCAGCCAAGAGTTTTCACAGGGAGCTTACGAGCAGTACTTC.

This clonotype has at least ten counts. V usage is TRBV12-3 or TRBV12-4 and J usage is TRBJ1-5, with D possibly being TRBD1 (5 bases). Trimming removed 3 bases at V and 7 bases at J, with 13 bases between. This CDR3 contains 14 residues. The CDR3 coding sequence is TGTGCCAGCAGTTTCCGTTCGAGGGGACAGCCCCAGCATTTT. As protein: CASSFRSRGQPQHF.

This chain uses TRBV10-3 with TRBJ1-3; D uncertain. CDR3 length: 12 amino acids. CDR1 and CDR2 (germline): ENHRY, SYGVKD. With 8 bases removed from V and 0 bases from J, the gap between germline ends came to 5 bases. The CDR3: CAIHGSGNTIYF. In DNA form, the CDR3 reads TGTGCCATCCACGGCTCTGGAAACACCATATATTTT.